The rows below give T cell receptor beta chains drawn from one sample of a study of PD-L1 blockade in urothelial cancer. Sequenced by immunoSEQ multiplex PCR; TCRdb stores in-frame clones only, minus some. The sample lists around 87,000 clones; approximately 87% were seen once. Sequenced material: PBMCs, taken around atezolizumab (anti-PD-L1) treatment. Receptors were obtained from a man aged 65-85 years with urothelial cancer. Both conserved end residues are part of each CDR3. Each record gives: V gene, CDR3 protein.

>TRBV6-1
CASRWDHTGSDTQYF
>TRBV5-1
CASSLGLAGGGEQFF
>TRBV4-1
CASSQRAGANSGNTIYF
>TRBV18
CASSPRTGSTDTQYF
>TRBV5-1
CASSLSDRAYGYTF
>TRBV6-1
CASCSAGTGHSPLHF
>TRBV5-4
CASSTGQATSNYGYTF
>TRBV9
CASSVGLAGGLGNEQFF
>TRBV5-6
CASSFKGQKNQPQHF
>TRBV6-5
CASSRQLTYTGELFF